This record concerns one T cell receptor beta chain sequence. What this receptor recognizes is not known. No qualities accompany the bases; no much larger clone lies one base away. Receptor libraries were prepared by the immunoSEQ multiplex PCR assay. For the multiplex PCR, a mixture combining 60 forward primers for TCR Vbeta segments and 13 reverse primers for TCR Jbeta segments was used. Amplification of the CDR3 region of rearranged TCR beta genes was performed with a multiplex PCR assay on genomic DNA. Amplified TCR beta libraries were sequenced as 87-base-pair reads on the Illumina HiSeq System. From the authors' description of their analysis: Across the 700 or so repertoires, a later analysis counted some 80 million unique TCR beta chains, around 11 million of which were shared by at least two donors. A nearest-neighbor algorithm error-corrected the raw reads and collapsed the reads into unique sequences, merging closely related sequences to remove PCR and sequencing errors. CDR3 sequences were aligned to IMGT reference sequences to assign V, D and J gene segments. For a sequence to be retained, a match of at least six nucleotides to both a V gene segment and a J gene segment was required. Rearrangements were called productive when the CDR3 lacked stop codons and stayed in frame with V and J; all others were non-productive. Following IMGT convention, CDR3 was defined as the stretch from the second conserved V-encoded cysteine up to the conserved J-encoded phenylalanine. In an earlier analysis of around 640 of the donors, sequences lacking an unambiguous match to a single V gene segment were excluded. In an earlier analysis of 500 to 750 of the donors, V segments were called functional above 56.7% productive rearrangements and were called segregating when the between-donor standard deviation exceeded 5%. A statistical classification framework was built to diagnose cytomegalovirus status from the catalog of TCR beta chain sequences. In a later analysis, V and J genes were assigned by comparing TCR nucleotide sequences against IMGT/GENE-DB human TR gene sequences. The TCRdist pipeline was used in a later analysis to assign CDR3 sequences and most-parsimonious VDJ recombination scenarios. In a later analysis, every TCR beta chain was defined by the combination of its CDR3 amino acid sequence and its V-gene family, and reads without a unique V-gene family were dropped. To address suspected cross-contamination and a sequencing artifact, a later analysis removed approximately 590 highly shared, low-generation-probability nucleotide sequences. In a later analysis, a clonal expansion index for each public chain was calculated from normalized within-repertoire ranks of inferred template counts. In a later analysis, generation probabilities were computed with a VDJ recombination model fitted to out-of-frame rearrangements, and the resulting probabilities were checked against IGoR. Hypergeometric tests were used in a later analysis to score TCR-TCR, TCR-HLA and TCR-CMV co-occurrence, with a repertoire-size bias correction applied to the TCR pairs. To estimate false discovery rates, a later analysis permuted the HLA or CMV assignments 20 times. In a later analysis, co-occurring TCRs were grouped with DBSCAN, and TCRdist sequence similarity was added when clustering was performed within HLA-allele-positive subsets. For co-occurrence clustering, repertoires with fewer than 30,000 or more than 120,000 public chains were excluded, along with roughly 5 repertoires with anomalous nucleotide sharing. Not all clones reach the TCRdb copy of this immuneACCESS table, which keeps in-frame sequences only. Checked studies attribute under half of the gap to unresolved V genes and leave the rest unexplained. Clone size and the V and J calls come from that table; the DNA yielded D and trimming. The sample yields fewer than 110,000 clones; around 67% were counted once. The ten largest clones capture more than 3% of the sample.

This sample was taken from a study of cytomegalovirus exposure and HLA in healthy donors (dated by TCRdb to the late 2010s). Regarding the study in general: An earlier analysis of approximately 640 of the donors reported approximately 300 Gb of sequence data and 120 million or so unique TCR beta sequences from 150 million to 200 million T cells. The aim of the study was to test whether cataloging public T cell receptors could identify signatures of past pathogen exposure. Class I and class II HLA loci were covered by the typing at four-digit resolution. Every discovery cohort repertoire had been produced on one sequencing platform. A separate validation cohort of over a hundred different subjects was used in addition to the approximately 670-subject first cohort. Typing coverage differed by locus: A, B, C, DRB1 and DQB1 were typed in roughly 629-630 donors, DQA1 in about 500, DPA1 in approximately 600, and DPB1 in just under 490. Among almost 400 genotyped donors of the cohort, an average of roughly 240,000 unique TCR beta nucleotide sequences were sequenced per donor, roughly 18% of them non-productive. The study combined high-throughput TCR immunosequencing, statistical association of individual TCRs with disease status, and machine learning to predict cytomegalovirus infection status. An early release that covered around 590 HLA-typed donors contained around 300 gigabases of sequencing data and tens of millions of unique TCR sequences. An earlier analysis of several hundred of the donors used high-throughput TCR beta sequencing to judge whether each TCR beta V gene segment behaved as functional or pseudogenic. The later analysis used no new phenotypic data to find candidate immune exposures, relying instead on TCR beta sequences and their occurrence across donors. Genome-wide SNP genotypes for about three fifths of the roughly 700 donors were used in a later genetic analysis, which treated that subset as a discovery cohort. The study profiled the T cell repertoires of hundreds of subjects by immunosequencing and related them to cytomegalovirus serostatus. A later analysis re-analyzed previously published TCR beta repertoires from 500 to 700 donors and added high-resolution HLA genotyping to study TCR occurrence patterns. Four or five DR-DQ haplotypes were handled as single units for association and clustering, since linkage in the cohort was strong. Donor age, sex, ethnicity and CMV serostatus were compiled alongside the repertoire data. Of the 300 to 500 genotyped donors, approximately 80% were placed in the genetic ancestry cluster associated with self-reported Caucasian donors. Results the study describes overall, beyond this receptor: In vitro tests confirmed that a few of the cytomegalovirus-associated TCR beta chains recognize cytomegalovirus antigens. The sequencing pipeline was judged likely to have produced a cluster of highly shared sequence variants as a technical artifact. In a later analysis, several top co-occurrence clusters were reported to appear linked to parvovirus B19, influenza, CMV and Epstein-Barr virus. The 87-base-pair reads could not distinguish some IMGT-functional V segments, including TRBV6-2 and TRBV6-3, so those segments were excluded. A further reported finding was that TCR beta sequences accurately predicted the HLA-A and HLA-B alleles for most subjects in the first cohort. In a later analysis, the rate of TCR association differed among HLA loci, with DRB1 alleles having the most associated TCRs and HLA-C alleles having the fewest. In a later analysis, most CMV-associated TCR beta chains were found to appear HLA-restricted, with HLA associations seemingly driven largely by CMV exposure. The presence/absence analyses assumed that sequencing depth was roughly uniform across donors, and that assumption may not be true. HLA typing was unavailable for some donors at each locus, so association tests used only the typed subset. In both the original and validation cohorts, the classifier was reported to diagnose cytomegalovirus status with high specificity and sensitivity. Specific HLA alleles were associated with 16,951 TCR beta sequences at a false discovery rate of 0.05 in a later analysis. Correlated functional status among segregating V segments might reflect linkage disequilibrium, but an unknown experimental factor could not be ruled out. When HLA alleles, especially DR and DQ, strongly co-occurred, attributing TCR associations to individual alleles was difficult. Most TCR sequences were observed very rarely across donors, whereas some public TCRs were present in many individuals. A later analysis found that HLA-associated TCR beta chains were more clonally expanded and had lower generation probabilities than equally common non-associated chains. CMV serostatus was the only immune exposure information available for the cohort. In an earlier analysis of fewer than 750 of the donors, most TCR beta V segments were observed in productive rearrangements about 87% or about 30% of the time, broadly matching IMGT annotations. A later genetic analysis reported fewer N-insertions in productive TCRs among donors in an Asian-associated ancestry cluster than the approximately 670-donor mean. Only TCR beta chains were sequenced in this cohort, and the absence of alpha or paired-chain data limited detectable features. In the study, 150 to 200 TCR beta chains were listed as associated with cytomegalovirus. Because counts were too low, about 18 rarely observed V segments, including chromosome 9 orphons, were excluded from the earlier analysis of 500 to 700 of the donors. An association between a missense DCLRE1C variant and V-gene and J-gene trimming of TCR beta chains was found in a later genetic analysis and replicated in an independent cohort. The authors suggested that the approach could potentially be generalized to other disease states and immunological phenotypes.

The cohort was made up of 500 to 800 healthy bone marrow donors. At the time of sampling, every cohort member was nominally healthy, though immune exposures that went unrecorded were likely present. The donor tested CMV seronegative, placing the donor among the 350 to 400 seronegative members of the cohort. Each donor provided a peripheral blood sample, and peripheral blood mononuclear cells were used for TCR beta sequencing. Genomic DNA extraction from the blood cell samples was performed with the Qiagen DNeasy Blood Extraction Kit. Germline trimming: 9 bases from V, 1 base from J; junction bases outside gene matches: 5. Spanning cysteine to phenylalanine, the CDR3 consists of 14 amino acids. The sequence is cut down to CDR3 DNA, 42 bases in frame from base 1. In the germline V gene (reference sequence), CDR1 corresponds to LNHDA and CDR2 to SQIVND.

The source material was PBMCs. The rearrangement combines TRBV19 with TRBJ2-2; a stretch of 7 junction bases matches TRBD2. This clonotype was obtained from a woman between 50 and 59 years old in good health and CMV-seronegative. The encoded CDR3 is CASSGAVNTGELFF. The nucleotide sequence reads TGTGCCAGCAGCGGGGCCGTGAACACCGGGGAGCTGTTTTTT.